Reported below is one TCR beta chain. Study processing details: Amplified reference gene primers provided the basis for estimating nucleated cell counts. Assay used: immunoSEQ multiplex PCR; TCRdb lists only in-frame clones, some missing. V, J and clone size were drawn from that table, and D and trimming were deduced from the DNA. This sample has around 130,000 clones, with about four fifths found just once. The data are from a study of blood T cell repertoires in COVID-19. Study as a whole: The samples span acute and convalescent COVID-19 from the United States, Italy and Spain.

Individuals aged 18 to 89 years were recruited from fewer than 30 US areas. Allocation to cohorts depended on clinical history reported by the participants. This CDR3 is built from 16 residues. V shed 4 bases, J shed 1 base, and the junction held 4 bases outside the gene matches. Germline CDR1 LNHDA, CDR2 SQIVND (reference sequence). The material sequenced was PBMCs or T cells enriched from blood (not recorded which). This rearrangement joins TRBV19 to TRBJ2-3; TRBD2 matches at 11 bases. This clonotype was obtained from a woman aged 45-65 years with acute COVID-19. CDR3 protein: CASSKLAGEGTDTQYF. CDR3 nucleotide sequence: TGTGCCAGTAGTAAACTAGCGGGAGAGGGCACAGATACGCAGTATTTT.